The 22 T cell receptor beta chains given below trace back to one sample, sequenced in a study of T cells after yellow fever vaccination. TCRdb reanalysed the 5' RACE reads using MiXCR and keeps one entry per CDR3 protein. The sample has 300,000 or so distinct CDR3 sequences, 3% to 4.5% seen once; the top ten hold more than 20%. The sample in question was PBMCs, obtained 5 days after the yellow fever booster vaccination. The receptors stem from a young man who received the YFV17D yellow fever vaccine.

At least ten counts were recorded for this clonotype. This chain uses TRBV7-9 with TRBJ2-7; maybe TRBD1 (6 bases). The germline V gene encodes CDR1 SEHNR and CDR2 FQNEAQ (reference sequence). The CDR3 covers 12 residues. The V gene lost 8 bases and the J gene lost 5 bases, with 13 bases spanning the gap. CDR3 nucleotides: TGTGCCAGCGGTAGGGGGTCCCACGAGCAGTACGTC. Translated: CASGRGSHEQYV.

This clonotype was picked up one time. The chain joins TRBV4-1 to TRBJ2-3; possible D gene TRBD2, 5 bases. Deletions cut 1 base from V and 6 bases from J, with 11 bases between. The CDR3 has 14 residues. Germline V lookup: CDR1 MGHRA, CDR2 YSYEKL. CDR3 bases: TGCGCCAGCAGCCAAGTGGAGGTGGGGGATACGCAGTATTTT. Protein product: CASSQVEVGDTQYF.

The chain has TRBV7-9 and TRBJ2-5; no firm D call. This CDR3 has 16 amino acids. The germline CDR1 and CDR2 sequences are SEHNR and FQNEAQ (reference sequence). Trimming pared 3 bases from V and 4 bases from J, leaving 18 bases between. The CDR3 DNA reads as TGTGCCAGCAGCTTCACCGGCACCGACATCAGAGAGACCCAGTACTTC. Its protein product is CASSFTGTDIRETQYF.

This clonotype was counted only a few times. The gene calls are TRBV20-1 and TRBJ2-2; 12 bases are shared with TRBD1. Germline loops: CDR1 DFQATT, CDR2 SNEGSKA (reference sequence). Trimming cost V 4 bases and J 6 bases; bases outside gene matches: 3. The CDR3 extends over 14 amino acids. The chain's CDR3 is CSAKGTGGSGELFF. CDR3 nucleotides: TGCAGTGCTAAGGGGACAGGGGGCTCCGGGGAGCTGTTTTTT.

V gene TRBV11-2 combines with J gene TRBJ2-4; either TRBD1 or TRBD2 may fit D (5 bases each). Between the trimmed V and J ends, which lost 7 bases and 8 bases, there was a span of 15 bases. The CDR3 runs 13 residues. Per the germline V gene, CDR1 is SGHAT and CDR2 is FQNNGV. The CDR3 region has the DNA TGTGCCAGCAAAGGGACGGTTGGCGACATTCAGTACTTC. Protein product: CASKGTVGDIQYF.

Concerning this clonotype itself: A much larger clone differs from this one at a single base, so this may be a read error. V gene TRBV7-9 combines with J gene TRBJ1-4; TRBD1 agrees at 8 bases. V lost 8 bases, J lost 6 bases, and 8 bases stayed unmatched. Germline V gene lookup returns CDR1 SEHNR and CDR2 FQNEAQ (reference sequence). The CDR3 sequence is 14 residues long. The CDR3 DNA reads as TGTGCCAGCCGACAGGGGACAGCACATGAAAAACTGTTTTTT. Protein product: CASRQGTAHEKLFF.

This clonotype was picked up many times. The V and J genes are TRBV20-1 and TRBJ2-1; D remains ambiguous. Germline CDR1 and CDR2: DFQATT and SNEGSKA (reference sequence). The ends were cut back, 6 bases at V and 5 bases at J, with 11 bases in the middle. The CDR3 consists of 12 residues. This CDR3 is CSALRANNEQFF. DNA for the CDR3: TGCAGTGCCCTTAGAGCTAACAATGAGCAGTTCTTC.

This clonotype was counted between two and nine times. The rearrangement joins TRBV5-1 to TRBJ2-1, with 10 bases matching TRBD2. The germline V gene has CDR1 SGHRS and CDR2 YFSETQ. V gave up 6 bases and J gave up 0 bases; unmatched junction bases: 3. The CDR3 is 15 residues long. The chain's CDR3 is CASTASGGSYNEQFF. The CDR3 region has the DNA TGCGCCAGCACAGCTAGCGGGGGCTCCTACAATGAGCAGTTCTTC.

The chain joins TRBV4-1 to TRBJ2-1; TRBD1 or TRBD2 may be the D gene (5 bases each). Germline V gene sequence: CDR1 MGHRA, CDR2 YSYEKL. The CDR3 extends over 14 amino acids. V gave up 3 bases and J gave up 5 bases, with 11 bases separating them. The CDR3 region is CASSQNQGDNEQFF. The DNA of the CDR3 is TGCGCCAGCAGCCAGAACCAGGGAGACAATGAGCAGTTCTTC.

In this sample, this clonotype turned up a few times. The chain has TRBV6-5 and TRBJ1-6, with D tentatively TRBD1 (6 bases). CDR1 and CDR2 (germline): MNHEY, SVGAGI. There are 15 residues in the CDR3. The germline V and J ends were trimmed by 5 bases and 2 bases, with 10 bases remaining between them. DNA for the CDR3: TGTGCCAGCAGTCCAACAGGGCCCTATAATTCACCCCTCCACTTT. This translates into CASSPTGPYNSPLHF.

The chain employs TRBV20-1 and TRBJ2-7; D is ambiguous. V shed 3 bases and J shed 6 bases, with 9 bases lying between them. There are 11 residues in the CDR3. Germline V CDR1 and CDR2: DFQATT, SNEGSKA (reference sequence). The CDR3 spells CSASNGLEQYF. As DNA, the CDR3 is TGCAGTGCTAGTAATGGGCTCGAGCAGTACTTC.

This clonotype was picked up many times. The rearrangement links TRBV15 to TRBJ1-1; D is ambiguous. CDR1 is LNHNV and CDR2 is YYDKDF in the germline V gene (reference sequence). Trimming left V 3 bases short and J 1 base short, with 6 bases between. The CDR3 totals 13 residues. As DNA, the CDR3 is TGTGCCACCAGCAGCCAAGGGAACACTGAAGCTTTCTTT. Translating gives CATSSQGNTEAFF. The variable domain in full, with the rest retrieved from reference TRBV15 and TRBJ1-1, is DAMVIQNPRYQVTQFGKPVTLSCSQTLNHNVMYWYQQKSSQAPKLLFHYYDKDFNNEADTPDNFQSRRPNTSFCFLDIRSPGLGDTAMYLCATSSQGNTEAFFGQGTRLTVV.

The V gene is TRBV28, the J gene TRBJ2-5; 11 nucleotides line up with TRBD2. V dropped 6 bases and J dropped 4; count of bases not matched to a gene: 19. The CDR3 length is 19 residues. The germline gives CDR1 MDHEN, CDR2 SYDVKM. CDR3 sequence (DNA): TGTGCCAGCAGACTCGCGGCTAGCGGGGGGCCCGGGGGTCGAGAGACCCAGTACTTC. This encodes CASRLAASGGPGGRETQYF.

This chain joins TRBV3-1 and TRBJ1-1, with D unclear. The ends were cut back, 1 base at V and 6 bases at J, with 6 bases in the middle. CDR3 length: 12 amino acids. Germline CDR1 and CDR2: LGHDT and YNNKEL (reference sequence). The CDR3 DNA follows: TGTGCCAGCAGCCAAGGAGGGTCTGAAGCTTTCTTT. It codes for CASSQGGSEAFF.

This clonotype was observed at least ten times. The chain uses TRBV11-2 and TRBJ2-7, with TRBD2 as a possible D gene (5 bases). This CDR3 is 18 amino acids long. CDR1 and CDR2 from the germline V gene are SGHAT and FQNNGV. Trimming removed 5 bases from V and 0 bases from J, with 23 bases in between. The CDR3 DNA is TGTGCCAGCAGCCTCGATAATCATACGGGGTTGATCTCCTACGAGCAGTACTTC. Residues: CASSLDNHTGLISYEQYF.

This clonotype was seen a few times. CDR3 nucleotides: TGTGCCAGCAGCTTAGGGCCGGGACTAGCTGCGTACAATGAGCAGTTCTTC. It encodes CASSLGPGLAAYNEQFF. The gene calls are TRBV7-9 and TRBJ2-1, with TRBD2 matching 9 bases. The germline V gene encodes CDR1 SEHNR and CDR2 FQNEAQ (reference sequence). The CDR3 is made up of 17 amino acids. The trim removed 1 base at V and 4 bases at J, leaving 8 bases unmatched.

This clonotype was counted many times. The chain uses TRBV6-5 and TRBJ2-7, with D uncertain. Germline CDR1 is MNHEY and CDR2 is SVGAGI. V lost 6 bases and J lost 0, with 15 bases in between. This CDR3 has 15 amino acids. The CDR3 DNA sequence: TGTGCCAGCAGCCGAGTGAATCTTGGCTCCTACGAGCAGTACTTC. This encodes CASSRVNLGSYEQYF.

This clonotype was observed a handful of times. The chain combines TRBV20-1 with TRBJ1-1, with 7 positions matching TRBD1. CDR1 and CDR2 from the germline V gene are DFQATT and SNEGSKA (reference sequence). Unmatched junction bases numbered 16, after V lost 6 bases and J lost 6 bases. The CDR3 totals 15 residues. The CDR3 nucleotides read TGCAGTGCAAAGACAGGGTCCGGGGTTTGGGCTGAAGCTTTCTTT. Translation gives CSAKTGSGVWAEAFF.

This clonotype was recorded a few times. The V call is TRBV7-9, the J call TRBJ2-3, with 9 bases lining up with TRBD1. V trimming: 1 base; J trimming: 2 bases; junction bases outside the gene matches: 1. Germline V gene sequence: CDR1 SEHNR, CDR2 FQNEAQ (reference sequence). This CDR3 region has 15 residues. The CDR3 is CASSLGDRDTDTQYF. The CDR3 DNA reads as TGTGCCAGCAGCTTAGGGGACAGGGACACAGATACGCAGTATTTT.

This clonotype was observed at least ten times. J is TRBJ2-3 and V is TRBV7-8; D call uncertain. Trimming cost V 7 bases and J 2 bases, with 16 bases left between them. The CDR3 runs 15 residues. The germline gives CDR1 SGHVS, CDR2 FQNEAQ. CDR3 sequence reads: CASTQGVGFTDTQYF. The CDR3 nucleotides are TGTGCCAGCACCCAAGGCGTTGGATTCACAGATACGCAGTATTTT.

The chain is built from TRBV7-8 and TRBJ1-2; no definite D call. The CDR3 has 16 amino acids. The germline V gene has CDR1 SGHVS and CDR2 FQNEAQ. Between the trimmed V and J ends, which lost 2 bases and 0 bases, there was a span of 13 bases. CDR3 loop: CASSLLGDKANYGYTF. The CDR3 bases are TGTGCCAGCAGCTTACTGGGCGATAAAGCTAACTATGGCTACACCTTC.

This clonotype appeared a few times. This chain joins TRBV5-1 and TRBJ2-3; tentative D call: TRBD1 (6 bases). This CDR3 comprises 15 residues. Trimming cost V 2 bases and J 8 bases, with 18 bases left between them. CDR1 and CDR2 (germline): SGHRS, YFSETQ. The CDR3 DNA is TGCGCCAGCAGCTTCTCTGGGGGCCCGGAGAGTACGCAGTATTTT. This codes for CASSFSGGPESTQYF.